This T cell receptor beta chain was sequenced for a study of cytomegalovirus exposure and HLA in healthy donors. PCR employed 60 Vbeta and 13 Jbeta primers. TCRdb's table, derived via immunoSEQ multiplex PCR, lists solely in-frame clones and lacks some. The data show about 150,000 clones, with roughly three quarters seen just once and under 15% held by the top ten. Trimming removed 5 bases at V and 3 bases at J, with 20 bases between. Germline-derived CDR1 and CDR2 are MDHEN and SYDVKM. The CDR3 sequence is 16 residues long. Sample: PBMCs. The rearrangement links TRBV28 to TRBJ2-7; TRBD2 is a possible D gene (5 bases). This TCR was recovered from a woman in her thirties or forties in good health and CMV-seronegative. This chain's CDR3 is CASSPHASAGIYEQYF. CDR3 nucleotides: TGTGCCAGCAGTCCCCACGCCTCCGCGGGTATCTACGAGCAGTACTTC.